This T cell receptor beta chain was identified during a study of radiotherapy plus CTLA-4 blockade in lung cancer. As for the study in general: Overall, 15% to 20% of patients showed an objective response, while 31% attained disease control.

A word on this clone: Antigen: not known.

Data came from immunoSEQ multiplex PCR; TCRdb stores just in-frame clones and leaves some out. The sample shows about 36,000 clones, just under 75% of them seen only once. Study observations and caveats: Clones of tumor-derived TCRs expanded in blood after radiotherapy plus ipilimumab.

Sequencing used peripheral blood, obtained from a patient treated with radiotherapy plus ipilimumab. The source of this sequence is a human donor with non-small cell lung cancer who had stable disease on radiotherapy plus ipilimumab.

The CDR3 bases are TGTGCCAGCAGACCCCAGGGGAGGGGTGGCTACACCTTC. Protein product: CASRPQGRGGYTF. This sequence joins TRBV25-1 and TRBJ1-2; possibly TRBD1 for D (6 bases). This CDR3 is built from 13 residues. Trimming removed 6 bases from V and 7 bases from J, with 15 bases in between. From germline, CDR1 is MGHDK and CDR2 SYGVNS.